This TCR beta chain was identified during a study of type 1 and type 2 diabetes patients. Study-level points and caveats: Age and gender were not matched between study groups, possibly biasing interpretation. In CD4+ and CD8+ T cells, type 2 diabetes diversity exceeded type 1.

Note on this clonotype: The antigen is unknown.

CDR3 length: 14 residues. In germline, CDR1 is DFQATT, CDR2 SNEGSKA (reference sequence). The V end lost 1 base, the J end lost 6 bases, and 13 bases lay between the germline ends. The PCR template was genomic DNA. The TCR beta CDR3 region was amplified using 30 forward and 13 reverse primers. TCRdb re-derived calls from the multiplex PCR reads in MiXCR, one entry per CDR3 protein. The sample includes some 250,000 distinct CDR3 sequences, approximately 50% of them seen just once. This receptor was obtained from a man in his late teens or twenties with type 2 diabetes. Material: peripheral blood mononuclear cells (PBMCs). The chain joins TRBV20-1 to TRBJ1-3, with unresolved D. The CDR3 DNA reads TGCAGTGCTAGAGGCCAGGCGAACGTAAACACCATATATTTT. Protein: CSARGQANVNTIYF.